A selection of T cell receptor beta chains follows, all from one sample in a study of post-analysis software for immune sequencing data. MiXCR was run by TCRdb on the PCR reads, yielding one entry per CDR3 protein. The sample contains about 540,000 distinct CDR3 sequences, less than 40% of which appear only once. Sequencing was done on a sample of blood. These receptors came from a girl aged 2-17 years with multiple sclerosis. Each CDR3 is given with its conserved first and last residue. D genes are given only for firm matches. The listing skips clone size in some rows; elsewhere it reads once, few, many or a size class.

clone size | J gene | D gene | V gene | CDR3 DNA | CDR3 protein
few | TRBJ2-4 | TRBD1 | TRBV20-1 | TGCAGTGCGCAAACAGGGGGCTTGGGAAACATTCAGTACTTC | CSAQTGGLGNIQYF
few | TRBJ2-1 | NA | TRBV7-3 | TGTGCCAGCAGCCAGCAGTCGGGGGACAATGAGCAGTTCTTC | CASSQQSGDNEQFF
few | TRBJ1-5 | NA | TRBV6-5 | TGTGCCAGCAGTTCCACAGGGAGTCAGCCCCAGCATTTT | CASSSTGSQPQHF
few | TRBJ1-1 | NA | TRBV6-1 | TGTGCCAGCAGCGACGGACGGAACACTGAAGCTTTCTTT | CASSDGRNTEAFF
NA | TRBJ2-1 | TRBD2 | TRBV10-3 | TGTGCCATCCTGCCTAGCGGGGGCAACAATGAGCAGTTCTTC | CAILPSGGNNEQFF
NA | TRBJ1-2 | TRBD1 | TRBV3-1 | TGTGCCAGCAGCCAACCGGGACAGGGCCTCTATGGCTACACCTTC | CASSQPGQGLYGYTF
few | TRBJ2-7 | NA | TRBV13 | TGTGCCAGCAGCTTAGGCGCGGGGACTGGACGGGAGCAGTACTTC | CASSLGAGTGREQYF
NA | TRBJ2-3 | NA | TRBV6-1 | TGTGCCGGCCTACGACAGCTTACAGATACGCAGTATTTT | CAGLRQLTDTQYF
NA | TRBJ1-3 | NA | TRBV6-5 | TGTGCCAGCAGCCAGGGTCCCTCTGGAAACACCATATATTTT | CASSQGPSGNTIYF
once | TRBJ1-5 | NA | TRBV29-1 | TGCAGCGTTCAGGGATATGATCAGCCCCAGCATTTT | CSVQGYDQPQHF
NA | TRBJ2-2 | NA | TRBV5-1 | TGCGCCAGCAGCCTGGTCGTGGGGTCAGACACCGGGGAGCTGTTTTTT | CASSLVVGSDTGELFF
NA | TRBJ1-1 | NA | TRBV12-3/TRBV12-4 | TGTGCCAGCAGTACTGACGGGAACACTGAAGCTTTCTTT | CASSTDGNTEAFF
few | TRBJ2-1 | NA | TRBV7-3 | TGTGCCAGCAGCTTAAACTGGGACAAATACAATGAGCAGTTCTTC | CASSLNWDKYNEQFF
few | TRBJ2-5 | NA | TRBV20-1 | TGCAGTGCTAGGACCGTCCAAGAGACCCAGTACTTC | CSARTVQETQYF
NA | TRBJ2-1 | NA | TRBV24-1 | TGTGCCACCAGTGATTCGACTGGCGATGAGCAGTTCTTC | CATSDSTGDEQFF
NA | TRBJ2-7 | TRBD2 | TRBV20-1 | TGCAGTGCTAGAGTTAGCGGGGGGGCCAGGGGGAACGAGCAGTACTTC | CSARVSGGARGNEQYF
few | TRBJ2-1 | TRBD2 | TRBV4-1 | TGCGCCAGCAGTATGGCGGGGGGAACCTACAATGAGCAGTTCTTC | CASSMAGGTYNEQFF
once | TRBJ2-5 | TRBD1 | TRBV5-6 | TGTGCCAGCAGCTTATCGGGACAGGGGGCGGAGACCCAGTACTTC | CASSLSGQGAETQYF
few | TRBJ2-5 | TRBD2 | TRBV11-2 | TGTGCCAGCAGCCTCACTAGCGGGGGGGCATGGGAGACCCAGTACTTC | CASSLTSGGAWETQYF
NA | TRBJ2-7 | TRBD1 | TRBV6-2/TRBV6-3 | TGTGCCAGCAGTGGAGTCCGGACAGGGAACTCCTACGAGCAGTACTTC | CASSGVRTGNSYEQYF
NA | TRBJ2-5 | TRBD1 | TRBV18 | TGTGCCAGCTCACCTTGGACAGGGAGAAATGCAGAGACCCAGTACTTC | CASSPWTGRNAETQYF
NA | TRBJ1-2 | NA | TRBV6-5 | TGTGCCAGCAGCCGTGGACTCTATGGCCACACCTTC | CASSRGLYGHTF
NA | TRBJ2-1 | TRBD2 | TRBV6-1 | TGTGCCAGCGGGCGGGGGGTAGACAATGAGCAGTTCTTC | CASGRGVDNEQFF
few | TRBJ1-1 | NA | TRBV7-3 | TGTGCCAGCAGCTTACTGCCGGGGTGGAACACTGAAGCTTTCTTT | CASSLLPGWNTEAFF
many | TRBJ2-1 | NA | TRBV9 | TGTGCCAGCAGCGTAGGGGGCAGGGGCAGGGCCAATGAGCAGTTCTTC | CASSVGGRGRANEQFF
NA | TRBJ2-5 | NA | TRBV20-1 | TGCAGTGCTAGAGATCCAGGCCGCCCACAAGAGACCCAGTACTTC | CSARDPGRPQETQYF
NA | TRBJ2-5 | NA | TRBV13 | TGTGCCAGCAGCCTCCCTGCGGGGCTACCCCCTGGGAATGAGCAGTACTTC | CASSLPAGLPPGNEQYF
few | TRBJ1-1 | NA | TRBV20-1 | TGCAGTGCTAGAGACCCAGCCCGGGGGACTGAAGCTTTCTTT | CSARDPARGTEAFF
few | TRBJ2-1 | NA | TRBV29-1 | TGCAGCGTCCCGTCCCCGTCAGGCAATGAGCAGTTCTTC | CSVPSPSGNEQFF
NA | TRBJ1-5 | NA | TRBV5-1 | TGCGCCAGCAGCTTGGAAGGGGAGCCCCAGCATTTT | CASSLEGEPQHF
NA | TRBJ1-2 | NA | TRBV29-1 | TGCAGCGGCCGAATTAATAACTATGGCGACACCTTC | CSGRINNYGDTF
once | TRBJ2-5 | TRBD1 | TRBV11-2 | TGTGCCAGCACCGGAGGGACAGGGGTGTGGGGCCAAGAGACCCAGTACTTC | CASTGGTGVWGQETQYF
NA | TRBJ2-5 | NA | TRBV20-1 | TGCAGTGCTAGAGAGCCTAGGAAAGAGACCCAGTACTTC | CSAREPRKETQYF
few | TRBJ2-5 | NA | TRBV6-6 | TGTGCCAGCAGTTACTACGGTCGTGAGCAGTACTTC | CASSYYGREQYF
NA | TRBJ1-5 | TRBD1 | TRBV4-1 | TGCGCCAGCAGCCCCGGGACAGGGGCCGAGGTAGGCAATCAGCCCCAGCATTTT | CASSPGTGAEVGNQPQHF
few | TRBJ2-1 | NA | TRBV5-6 | TGTGCCAGCAGCTTATGGTATCGGGAGCAGTTCTTC | CASSLWYREQFF
NA | TRBJ2-7 | TRBD1 | TRBV20-1 | TGCAGTGCTAGAGATAAGGGGGCCTCTACCTACAATGAGCAGTACTTC | CSARDKGASTYNEQYF
NA | TRBJ1-5 | NA | TRBV19 | TGTGCCAGTGGATTGAATAGCAATCAGCCCCAGCATTTT | CASGLNSNQPQHF
NA | TRBJ1-2 | NA | TRBV27 | TGTGCCAGCAGTCCCTGGGACGCAACTAACTATGGCTACACCTTC | CASSPWDATNYGYTF
NA | TRBJ1-2 | NA | TRBV6-5 | TGTGCCAGCAGTTCCCCTAGCGAGGGAAACTATGGCTACACCTTC | CASSSPSEGNYGYTF
few | TRBJ2-1 | NA | TRBV12-3/TRBV12-4 | TGTGCCAGCAGTTTCGTGGGACGGGTTGATAATGAGCAGTTCTTC | CASSFVGRVDNEQFF
NA | TRBJ2-3 | TRBD2 | TRBV20-1 | TGCAGTGCGCCTTCCGGGACTAGCGGGAGGAACACAGATACGCAGTATTTT | CSAPSGTSGRNTDTQYF
NA | TRBJ1-2 | NA | TRBV4-1 | TGCGCCAGCAGCCAAGATCCGGGAGGCGTTGCAGGGTCCTTCTATGGCTACACCTTC | CASSQDPGGVAGSFYGYTF
few | TRBJ2-1 | NA | TRBV6-5 | TGTGCCAGCAGCCGAGAAGGGCTAGGCAATGAGCAGTTCTTC | CASSREGLGNEQFF
few | TRBJ2-7 | TRBD2 | TRBV10-3 | TGTGCCGCAATAAGGGGCGGGGGCTCCTACGAGCAGTACTTC | CAAIRGGGSYEQYF
NA | TRBJ2-3 | NA | TRBV2 | TGTGCCAGCAGTGAGTTGTCTAGCACAGATACGCAGTATTTT | CASSELSSTDTQYF
NA | TRBJ2-3 | TRBD2 | TRBV9 | TGTGCCAGCAGCGTACGGACTAGCCACATTGCCGATACGCAGTATTTT | CASSVRTSHIADTQYF
NA | TRBJ2-6 | NA | TRBV6-6 | TGTGCCAGCAGTCTGGGGACAACTAGCTCTGGGGCCAACGTCCTGACTTTC | CASSLGTTSSGANVLTF